Below, 21 T cell receptor beta chains from the same sample are listed, as sequenced in a study of Ad26.COV2.S vaccination and SARS-CoV-2 variants. Specified treatment: around 19 received Ad26.COV2.S at low or high dose, single or two shots; about 5 received placebo; per-sample allocation not given. Day 63 following the first vaccine or placebo injection was when the samples were taken. Repertoires were generated with immunoSEQ multiplex PCR, while TCRdb's copy carries only in-frame clones and drops some. The repertoire holds roughly 350,000 clones, with roughly 91% as singletons. Sequenced material: peripheral blood, taken in a trial of Ad26.COV2.S vaccine versus placebo. These receptors all come from a person between 18 and 60 years old who received the Ad26.COV2.S COVID-19 vaccine or a placebo.

In DNA form, the CDR3 reads TGTGCCAGCAGCCAAGATTTGGGGCTTCGGTGGACCTTC. It translates to CASSQDLGLRWTF. This chain links TRBV14 with TRBJ1-2; possibly TRBD1 for D (5 bases). Looked up from germline, CDR1 is SGHDN and CDR2 is FVKESK. V gave up 0 bases and J gave up 14 bases, with 16 bases separating them. The CDR3 sequence is 13 residues long.

This chain links TRBV30 with TRBJ1-2; no definite D call. Germline V CDR1 and CDR2: GTSNPN, SVGIG (reference sequence). The V gene lost 1 base and the J gene lost 7 bases, with 7 bases spanning the gap. The CDR3 totals 11 residues. This chain's CDR3 is CAWSERSGYTF. As DNA, the CDR3 is TGTGCCTGGAGTGAGCGTTCTGGCTACACCTTC. Variable domain in full (rest from reference TRBV30 and TRBJ1-2): SQTIHQWPATLVQPVGSPLSLECTVEGTSNPNLYWYRQAAGRGLQLLFYSVGIGQISSEVPQNLSASRPQDRQFILSSKKLLLSDSGFYLCAWSERSGYTFGSGTRLTVV.

This rearrangement joins TRBV7-6 to TRBJ1-5; 9 bases fit TRBD1. The CDR3 length is 16 residues. With V trimmed by 5 bases and J by 7 bases, 12 bases remained unmatched. Germline CDR1 reads SGHVS; CDR2 reads FNYEAQ. The CDR3 sequence: CASSRAGRGQGQPQHF. Written as DNA, the CDR3 is TGTGCCAGCAGCCGAGCAGGGCGGGGACAGGGCCAGCCCCAGCATTTT.

V gene TRBV6-5 combines with J gene TRBJ1-2; weak D call: TRBD1 (6 bases). The CDR3 has 13 amino acids. Germline CDR1 and CDR2: MNHEY and SVGAGI. Trimming removed 7 bases at V and 4 bases at J, with 13 bases between. DNA for the CDR3: TGTGCCAGCACCGGAACAGGGCGCTATGGCTACACCTTC. Translated, it gives CASTGTGRYGYTF.

This rearrangement joins TRBV9 to TRBJ2-3; TRBD2 aligns across 7 bases. This CDR3 has 16 amino acids. The V gene end was trimmed by 0 bases and the J gene end by 1 base; junction bases not matched to a gene: 5. Per germline, CDR1 SGDLS and CDR2 YYNGEE. CDR3: CASSVGGGTRTDTQYF. The CDR3 DNA reads as TGTGCCAGCAGCGTAGGGGGGGGGACCCGCACAGATACGCAGTATTTT.

The gene calls are TRBV11-2 and TRBJ1-4; 8 bases are shared with TRBD1. This CDR3 spans 16 amino acids. In germline, CDR1 is SGHAT, CDR2 FQNNGV. V lost 5 bases, J lost 4 bases, and 9 bases stayed unmatched. The CDR3 sequence is CASSPRTGLRNEKLFF. In DNA, the CDR3 is TGTGCCAGCAGCCCAAGGACAGGGCTCCGTAATGAAAAACTGTTTTTT.

This clone occurred once. The sample carries other DNA sequences with the same CDR3. This sequence joins TRBV3-1 (or the pseudogene TRBV3-2) and TRBJ2-7; D gene unclear. V was trimmed by 4 bases and J by 0 bases, leaving 4 bases between them. The CDR3 has 12 amino acids. Per germline, CDR1 LGHDT and CDR2 YNNKEL (reference sequence). Written as DNA, the CDR3 is TGTGCCAGCAGCCCGAGCTCCTACGAGCAGTACTTC. Its translation: CASSPSSYEQYF.

The chain joins TRBV4-1 to TRBJ1-1, with unresolved D. From germline, CDR1 is MGHRA and CDR2 YSYEKL. Trimming took off 4 bases at V and 1 base at J, with 10 bases between the two ends. This CDR3 is 14 amino acids long. As DNA, the CDR3 is TGCGCCAGCAGCCCCCGGGGTGCGAACACTGAAGCTTTCTTT. This encodes CASSPRGANTEAFF.

The chain links TRBV4-1 to TRBJ2-4; TRBD2 aligns across 7 bases. There are 16 residues in the CDR3. V shed 1 base, J shed 8 bases, and the junction held 11 bases outside the gene matches. The germline V gene encodes CDR1 MGHRA and CDR2 YSYEKL. The chain's CDR3 is CASSQVGWRGRDIQYF. Written as DNA, the CDR3 is TGCGCCAGCAGCCAAGTGGGCTGGCGGGGGAGGGACATTCAGTACTTC.

The chain links TRBV18 to TRBJ1-1, with D maybe TRBD1 (6 bases). Trimming removed 3 bases from V and 3 bases from J, with 17 bases in between. The CDR3 spans 16 residues. The germline gives CDR1 KGHSH, CDR2 LQKENI. The CDR3 spells CASSPSPTGSDTEAFF. CDR3 nucleotide sequence: TGTGCCAGCTCACCGAGTCCCACAGGGTCGGACACTGAAGCTTTCTTT.

CDR3 loop: CASSFRTGLNTGELFF. The CDR3 nucleotides read TGTGCCAGCAGCTTCCGGACAGGGCTAAACACCGGGGAGCTGTTTTTT. This chain links TRBV7-9 with TRBJ2-2, with 8 bases aligning to TRBD1. Germline trimming cut 3 bases from V and 2 bases from J; bases unmatched to any gene: 5. This CDR3 has 16 amino acids. CDR1 SEHNR and CDR2 FQNEAQ come from the germline V gene (reference sequence).

The chain has TRBV19 and TRBJ1-6; TRBD1 is a possible D gene (5 bases). Per the germline V gene, CDR1 is LNHDA and CDR2 is SQIVND (reference sequence). The CDR3 loop spans 13 amino acids. Deletions cut 6 bases from V and 6 bases from J, with 9 bases between. CDR3 bases: TGTGCCAGTAGCCGCAGGGTTAATTCACCCCTCCACTTT. Its translation: CASSRRVNSPLHF.

Here the CDR3 DNA reads TGCGCCAGCAGCCCGGGACAGGGGAATGAAAAACTGTTTTTT. Translating gives CASSPGQGNEKLFF. The V and J genes are TRBV5-1 and TRBJ1-4, with 10 bases identical to TRBD1. This CDR3 is 14 amino acids long. CDR1 SGHRS and CDR2 YFSETQ come from the germline V gene. V trimming: 4 bases; J trimming: 5 bases; junction bases outside the gene matches: 2.

The rearrangement uses TRBV30 and TRBJ2-5, with D perhaps TRBD1 or TRBD2 (5 bases each). The CDR3 runs to 11 residues. CDR1 GTSNPN and CDR2 SVGIG come from the germline V gene (reference sequence). The V and J ends lost 2 bases and 5 bases respectively, with 6 bases between them. CDR3 nucleotides: TGTGCCTGGAGTAGGGACGAGACCCAGTACTTC. Its translation: CAWSRDETQYF.

This chain links TRBV6-5 with TRBJ2-7; 9 nucleotides line up with TRBD1. V shed 6 bases and J 6 bases; nucleotides not matched to a gene: 3. The CDR3 extends over 12 amino acids. Germline loops: CDR1 MNHEY, CDR2 SVGAGI. The CDR3 reads CASSGTGFEQYF. CDR3 in DNA: TGTGCCAGCAGCGGGACAGGGTTCGAGCAGTACTTC.

J is TRBJ2-1 and V is TRBV19; the match to TRBD2 covers 13 bases. J gave up 6 bases and V 2 bases, and 10 bases lay outside the gene matches. Germline CDR1 and CDR2: LNHDA and SQIVND (reference sequence). The CDR3 spans 18 residues. Here the CDR3 DNA reads TGTGCCAGTAGTATACTCTGGACTAGCGGGGGCCGGGGCAATGAGCAGTTCTTC. Translating it yields CASSILWTSGGRGNEQFF. Drawing the rest from reference TRBV19 and TRBJ2-1, the complete variable domain is DGGITQSPKYLFRKEGQNVTLSCEQNLNHDAMYWYRQDPGQGLRLIYYSQIVNDFQKGDIAEGYSVSREKKESFPLTVTSAQKNPTAFYLCASSILWTSGGRGNEQFFGPGTRLTVL.

This chain uses TRBV11-2 with TRBJ1-5; D is ambiguous. Germline V lookup: CDR1 SGHAT, CDR2 FQNNGV. The CDR3 contains 17 residues. The germline V and J ends were trimmed by 3 bases and 0 bases, with 15 bases remaining between them. In nucleotides, the CDR3 is TGTGCCAGCAGCTTTTTACAGACATCCCTTAGCAATCAGCCCCAGCATTTT. Translation gives CASSFLQTSLSNQPQHF.

The chain has TRBV2 and TRBJ2-3; perhaps TRBD2 as D (7 bases). Trimming pared 5 bases from V and 0 bases from J, leaving 18 bases between. This CDR3 comprises 17 residues. Looked up from germline, CDR1 is SNHLY and CDR2 is FYNNEI. The CDR3 sequence is CASSPFRGRGSTDTQYF. CDR3 sequence (DNA): TGTGCCAGCAGTCCCTTCCGGGGGCGGGGGAGCACAGATACGCAGTATTTT.

This chain joins TRBV14 and TRBJ1-1; 7 nucleotides match TRBD1. The J segment lost 1 base and the V segment lost 2 bases, leaving 10 bases of the junction unmatched. CDR3 size: 17 residues. Germline lookup yields CDR1 SGHDN and CDR2 FVKESK. The CDR3 sequence: CASSQSGGQRKNTEAFF. The CDR3 DNA is TGTGCCAGCAGCCAAAGTGGGGGACAGAGGAAGAACACTGAAGCTTTCTTT.

The sample holds one count of this clone. V gene TRBV19 combines with J gene TRBJ2-7, with TRBD1 as a possible D gene (5 bases). The CDR3 has 15 residues. In germline, CDR1 is LNHDA, CDR2 SQIVND (reference sequence). V lost 4 bases and J 3 bases, leaving 16 bases between the germline ends. CDR3 DNA sequence: TGTGCCAGTAGTACTCCAGGGTCGGGCTACTACGAGCAGTACTTC. Its translation: CASSTPGSGYYEQYF.

The count of this clone is one. The rearrangement joins TRBV19 to TRBJ2-7; 7 nucleotides match TRBD2. Germline-derived CDR1 and CDR2 are LNHDA and SQIVND (reference sequence). The CDR3 is 14 amino acids. Trimming cost V 1 base and J 2 bases; bases outside gene matches: 2. Written as DNA, the CDR3 is TGTGCCAGTAGTATAGTGGCGGGGGCCTACGAGCAGTACTTC. The encoded protein is CASSIVAGAYEQYF.